This TCR beta chain was identified in a study of T-cell memory formation after mild COVID-19. Study-wide findings and caveats: From day 15 to 85, contracting clones were balanced between CD4 and CD8, whereas later expanders leaned toward CD4+.

With respect to this clonotype: Antigen: not known.

The V and J ends lost 7 bases and 6 bases respectively, with 12 bases between them. In germline, CDR1 is SGHAT, CDR2 FQNNGV. The CDR3 sequence is 12 residues long. MiXCR, run by TCRdb on the 5' RACE reads, gives a single entry per CDR3 protein. The table has 110,000 or so distinct CDR3 sequences, over 20% seen once. The TCR was taken from a man younger than 30 who had mild COVID-19 (a few samples of this study predate the infection). Cell type and time point are not known. Sequencing was done on a sample of PBMCs or a T cell subset sorted from them (not recorded which). V and J are TRBV11-2 and TRBJ1-2, with no clear D. The CDR3 coding sequence is TGTGCCAGCACCCACGTGAGGCATGGCTACACCTTC. Translating it yields CASTHVRHGYTF.